This paragraph reports one T cell receptor beta chain. No antigen is known for it. This entry belongs to a study of early T cells in non-severe SARS-CoV-2 infection. General study findings and limits: Missing private and CD4 specificities, VDJdb matching favored anti-spike CD8 responses.

Individual cDNA molecules carried attached unique molecular identifiers. TCRdb re-analysed the 5' RACE reads in MiXCR, keeping a single row per CDR3 protein. The table has about 69,000 distinct CDR3 sequences, roughly 9.5% seen once. Trimming took 0 bases from V and 0 from J, leaving 17 bases between them. The CDR3 is 18 amino acids. The sequenced sample was whole blood. This receptor was identified in an adult who was a healthcare worker with PCR-confirmed SARS-CoV-2 infection or an uninfected control (not recorded which). V usage is TRBV12-3 or TRBV12-4 and J usage is TRBJ1-1; possible D gene TRBD1, 6 bases. The CDR3 loop reads CASSLAQGSLSLNTEAFF. CDR3 DNA sequence: TGTGCCAGCAGTTTAGCGCAGGGGTCTCTCTCACTGAACACTGAAGCTTTCTTT.